This T cell receptor beta chain emerged from a study of blood T cell repertoires in COVID-19. Study summary: The origin of the acute and convalescent COVID-19 samples was the United States, Italy and Spain.

Measured with immunoSEQ multiplex PCR; TCRdb has only the in-frame clones, and not every one. The sample gives about 170,000 clones, 80% to 85% of which show up once; 14% is in the top ten. In germline, CDR1 is MNHEY, CDR2 SVGAGI. V gave up 6 bases and J gave up 2 bases, with 14 bases separating them. This CDR3 has 15 amino acids. The rearrangement links TRBV6-5 to TRBJ1-3, with D possibly TRBD1 on 6 matching bases. The source material was peripheral blood. This clonotype originated in a woman aged 65 to 85 with COVID-19, enrolled during active disease. CDR3 bases: TGTGCCAGCAGCCTCACAGGGCTTGCTGGAAACACCATATATTTT. This sequence encodes CASSLTGLAGNTIYF.